The 9 T cell receptor beta chains below come from one sample, sequenced in a study of blood T cell repertoires in COVID-19. Produced via immunoSEQ multiplex PCR; TCRdb's table is partial and in-frame only. This sample has some 130,000 clones; around 79% occur once, and the top ten carry approximately 3.6%. The sample was peripheral blood. The receptors shown here come from a man aged 55 to 69 with acute or convalescent COVID-19.

This clone was detected a few times. V is TRBV6-5 and J is TRBJ1-1; 7 bases map to TRBD1. This CDR3 comprises 13 residues. The V and J ends lost 11 bases and 4 bases, in that order; junction bases with no gene match: 10. Germline V gene sequence: CDR1 MNHEY, CDR2 SVGAGI. Written as DNA, the CDR3 is TGTGCCGCCACCCAGGGGGGCGGCACTGAAGCTTTCTTT. It is translated as CAATQGGGTEAFF.

This chain links TRBV18 with TRBJ1-5; D gene unclear. Germline values: CDR1 KGHSH, CDR2 LQKENI. V shed 4 bases and J shed 7 bases, with 14 bases lying between them. The CDR3 covers 14 residues. The CDR3 DNA reads TGTGCCAGCTCACAAGTTGGTCTCGGGCAGCCCCAGCATTTT. This codes for CASSQVGLGQPQHF.

This chain uses TRBV7-2 with TRBJ2-2; D not resolved. The CDR3 runs 14 residues. V was pared by 1 base and J by 3 bases, with 6 bases between. The germline CDR1 and CDR2 sequences are SGHTA and FQGNSA. Here the CDR3 reads CASSLVEHTGELFF. The CDR3 DNA reads TGTGCCAGCAGCTTAGTAGAGCACACCGGGGAGCTGTTTTTT. Combining the CDR3 with reference TRBV7-2 and TRBJ2-2 gives the whole variable domain GAGVSQSPSNKVTEKGKDVELRCDPISGHTALYWYRQSLGQGLEFLIYFQGNSAPDKSGLPSDRFSAERTGGSVSTLTIQRTQQEDSAVYLCASSLVEHTGELFFGEGSRLTVL.

J is TRBJ1-2 and V is TRBV19; no definite D call. The CDR3 sequence is 14 residues long. The ends were cut back, 6 bases at V and 8 bases at J, with 19 bases in the middle. Looked up from germline, CDR1 is LNHDA and CDR2 is SQIVND (reference sequence). The CDR3 bases are TGTGCCAGTAGCCAACGGGAGACCTGGGGAGGCTACACCTTC. Residues: CASSQRETWGGYTF.

This clone was picked up a small number of times. The V gene is TRBV27, the J gene TRBJ1-5; 7 nucleotides match TRBD1. The CDR3 extends over 16 amino acids. The germline gives CDR1 MNHEY, CDR2 SMNVEV (reference sequence). V trimming: 5 bases; J trimming: 7 bases; junction bases outside the gene matches: 14. The CDR3 region has the DNA TGTGCCAGCAGTCCAACTGACAGGGTTAAAGGGCAGCCCCAGCATTTT. It specifies CASSPTDRVKGQPQHF.

The rearrangement joins TRBV28 to TRBJ2-3, with TRBD2 matching 11 bases. Germline trimming cut 6 bases from V and 3 bases from J; bases unmatched to any gene: 8. The germline V gene encodes CDR1 MDHEN and CDR2 SYDVKM. This CDR3 is 16 amino acids long. The CDR3 loop is CASRELAGEGTDTQYF. Written as DNA, the CDR3 is TGTGCCAGCAGGGAACTAGCGGGAGAAGGGACAGATACGCAGTATTTT.

This sequence joins TRBV7-2 and TRBJ2-3; tentative D call: TRBD2 (6 bases). This CDR3 contains 17 residues. Trimming cost V 3 bases and J 2 bases, with 18 bases left between them. Germline-derived CDR1 and CDR2 are SGHTA and FQGNSA. CDR3 loop: CASSLNGRGLVTDTQYF. In DNA, the CDR3 is TGTGCCAGCAGCTTGAACGGGAGAGGTCTTGTCACAGATACGCAGTATTTT.

The chain links TRBV7-9 to TRBJ2-1; D may be TRBD2 (5 bases). There are 14 residues in the CDR3. V lost 0 bases and J 7 bases, leaving 10 bases between the germline ends. Looked up from germline, CDR1 is SEHNR and CDR2 is FQNEAQ (reference sequence). In DNA form, the CDR3 reads TGTGCCAGCAGCTTAGCGCTTAGAGGGAATGAGCAGTTCTTC. As protein: CASSLALRGNEQFF.

The chain recombines TRBV5-4 with TRBJ2-5, with a weak D call TRBD2 (6 bases). Trimming removed 3 bases at V and 1 base at J, with 13 bases between. Germline loops: CDR1 SGHNT, CDR2 YYREEE (reference sequence). The CDR3 runs to 15 residues. CDR3 sequence (DNA): TGTGCCAGCAGCTCCCCCCGGGACTCCCAAGAGACCCAGTACTTC. This encodes CASSSPRDSQETQYF.